This T cell receptor beta chain is drawn from a study of T-cell reconstitution after alpha-beta-depleted transplantation in children. As it was prepared, the TCRbeta library received unique molecular identifiers. Via MiXCR, TCRdb re-called the PCR reads, giving one row per CDR3 protein. The repertoire holds around 200,000 distinct CDR3 sequences, with over 5.5% as singletons. There are many counts of this clonotype. Sequences were derived from PBMCs from the stem cell graft donor, sampled from the stem cell graft. The origin of this receptor is a human donor who donated a stem cell graft to a child with Wiskott-Aldrich syndrome.

CDR3 protein: CASSLGLAGYSYNEQFF. DNA of the CDR3: TGCGCCAGCAGCTTGGGGCTAGCGGGCTACTCCTACAATGAGCAGTTCTTC. The rearrangement joins TRBV5-1 to TRBJ2-1, with 8 bases matching TRBD2. Per germline, CDR1 SGHRS and CDR2 YFSETQ. The junction had 5 bases not matched to a gene; V was cut back by 0 bases and J by 0 bases. CDR3 length equals 17 residues.